The TCR beta chain described here comes from a study of T cell responses to AZD1222 COVID-19 vaccine. V was clipped by 1 base and J by 6 bases, with 12 bases between them. This CDR3 has 14 residues. CDR1 and CDR2 from the germline V gene are SEHNR and FQNEAQ (reference sequence). Assay used: immunoSEQ multiplex PCR; TCRdb lists only in-frame clones, some missing. The sample has around 100,000 clones, 92% seen once. The chain is built from TRBV7-9 and TRBJ1-1; the D is unclear. Sample: peripheral blood, taken on day 0 of AZD1222 vaccination. This clonotype was sampled from an adult in good health. DNA of the CDR3: TGTGCCAGCAGCTTAGACGGCAGTAGCTCTGAAGCTTTCTTT. This encodes CASSLDGSSSEAFF. The full variable domain, with the rest looked up from reference TRBV7-9 and TRBJ1-1, is DTGVSQNPRHKITKRGQNVTFRCDPISEHNRLYWYRQTLGQGPEFLTYFQNEAQLEKSRLLSDRFSAERPKGSFSTLEIQRTEQGDSAMYLCASSLDGSSSEAFFGQGTRLTVV.